This T cell receptor beta chain was sequenced in a study of beta chain features in type 1 diabetes. Across the whole study: Cell yields, gender and age were comparable in patients and healthy donors. Regarding the study as a whole: Researchers could not determine here whether HLA type influences TCRB rearrangement. Insertions were fewer and deletions more numerous at VDJ junctions in type 1 diabetes patients. For Type 1 diabetes patients, all four CD4+ subsets carried TCRB CDR3s that were moderately but significantly shorter.

Germline V gene data show CDR1 as MNHEY and CDR2 as SVGAGI. This CDR3 is built from 15 residues. The junction had 10 bases not matched to a gene; V was cut back by 10 bases and J by 0 bases. Expressed TCRB transcripts got sequenced, as all isolated RNA was reverse transcribed. Samples of naive, central memory and regulatory T cells yielded a mean of around 3.5 million reads. This table comes from immunoSEQ multiplex PCR, and its TCRdb copy is limited to in-frame clones, with some not included. The data show more than 100,000 clones, under 30% seen once. This clone was detected a few times. Antigen specificity is unknown.

Sequenced input: central memory CD4+ T cells from blood. The source of this sequence is a woman under 30 with type 1 diabetes. V gene TRBV6-5 combines with J gene TRBJ1-1, with TRBD1 matching 8 bases. The CDR3 sequence: CATTGTGGMNTEAFF. The CDR3 DNA sequence: TGTGCCACTACCGGGACAGGAGGTATGAACACTGAAGCTTTCTTT.